This T cell receptor (beta chain) was identified in a study of T cells after yellow fever vaccination. The CDR3 consists of 16 residues. V lost 3 bases, J lost 0 bases, and 4 bases stayed unmatched. Looked up from germline, CDR1 is SGHTA and CDR2 is FQGTGA. Overall study results and limits: Detected again after the booster were most primary-vaccination clones, at about 96% CD4 and more than 70% CD8. The secondary T-cell response peaked on day 5, not day 15, but was weaker.

The table lists this clonotype with many counts. Antigen unknown. Universal primer sites and UMIs were introduced during 5'RACE template-switching synthesis of TCR cDNA. TCRdb processed the 5' RACE reads anew with MiXCR; each CDR3 protein has one entry. The sample holds approximately 110,000 distinct CDR3 sequences; 7.5% to 9.5% are singletons and the top ten take approximately 24%. The specimen comprised CD8+ T cells sorted from PBMCs, sampled 45 days after the yellow fever booster vaccination. This TCR was sampled from a man aged 25 to 45 who received the YFV17D yellow fever vaccine. The chain couples TRBV7-3 to TRBJ2-3; TRBD2 aligns across 9 bases. CDR3: CASSFLAGPSTDTQYF. Here the CDR3 DNA reads TGTGCCAGCAGCTTTCTAGCGGGACCTAGCACAGATACGCAGTATTTT.